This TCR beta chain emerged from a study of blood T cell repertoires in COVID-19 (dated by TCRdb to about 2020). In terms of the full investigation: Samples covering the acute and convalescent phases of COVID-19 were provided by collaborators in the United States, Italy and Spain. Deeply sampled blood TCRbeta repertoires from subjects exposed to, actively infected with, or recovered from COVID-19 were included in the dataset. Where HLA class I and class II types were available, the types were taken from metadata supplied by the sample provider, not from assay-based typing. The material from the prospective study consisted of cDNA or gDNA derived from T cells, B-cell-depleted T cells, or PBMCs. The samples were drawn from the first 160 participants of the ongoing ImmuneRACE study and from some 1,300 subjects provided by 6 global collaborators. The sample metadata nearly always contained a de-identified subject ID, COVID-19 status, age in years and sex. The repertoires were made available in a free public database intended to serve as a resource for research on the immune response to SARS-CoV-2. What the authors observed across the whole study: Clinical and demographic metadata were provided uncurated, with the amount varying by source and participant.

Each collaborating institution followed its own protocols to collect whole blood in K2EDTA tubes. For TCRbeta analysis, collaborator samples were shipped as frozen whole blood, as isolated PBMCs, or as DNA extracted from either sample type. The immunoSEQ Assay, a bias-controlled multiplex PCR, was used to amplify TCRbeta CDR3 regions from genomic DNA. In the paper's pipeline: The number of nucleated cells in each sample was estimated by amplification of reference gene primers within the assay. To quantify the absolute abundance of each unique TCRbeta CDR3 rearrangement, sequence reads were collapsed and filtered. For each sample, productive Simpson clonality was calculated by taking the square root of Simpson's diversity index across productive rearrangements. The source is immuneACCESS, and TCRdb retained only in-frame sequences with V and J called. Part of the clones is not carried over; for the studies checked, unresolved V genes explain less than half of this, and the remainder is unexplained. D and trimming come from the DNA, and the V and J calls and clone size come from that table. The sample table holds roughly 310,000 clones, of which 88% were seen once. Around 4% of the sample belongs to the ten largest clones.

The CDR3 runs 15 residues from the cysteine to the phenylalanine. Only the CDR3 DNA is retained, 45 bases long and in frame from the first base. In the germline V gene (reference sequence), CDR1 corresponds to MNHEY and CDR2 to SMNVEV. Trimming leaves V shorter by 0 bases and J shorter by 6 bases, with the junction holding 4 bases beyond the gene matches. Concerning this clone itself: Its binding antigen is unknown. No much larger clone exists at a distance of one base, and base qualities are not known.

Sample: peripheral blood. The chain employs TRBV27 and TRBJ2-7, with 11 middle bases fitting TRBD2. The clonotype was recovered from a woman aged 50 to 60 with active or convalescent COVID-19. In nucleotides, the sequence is TGTGCCAGCAGTTTATCGGTGACTAGCGGGACCGAGCAGTACTTC. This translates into CASSLSVTSGTEQYF.